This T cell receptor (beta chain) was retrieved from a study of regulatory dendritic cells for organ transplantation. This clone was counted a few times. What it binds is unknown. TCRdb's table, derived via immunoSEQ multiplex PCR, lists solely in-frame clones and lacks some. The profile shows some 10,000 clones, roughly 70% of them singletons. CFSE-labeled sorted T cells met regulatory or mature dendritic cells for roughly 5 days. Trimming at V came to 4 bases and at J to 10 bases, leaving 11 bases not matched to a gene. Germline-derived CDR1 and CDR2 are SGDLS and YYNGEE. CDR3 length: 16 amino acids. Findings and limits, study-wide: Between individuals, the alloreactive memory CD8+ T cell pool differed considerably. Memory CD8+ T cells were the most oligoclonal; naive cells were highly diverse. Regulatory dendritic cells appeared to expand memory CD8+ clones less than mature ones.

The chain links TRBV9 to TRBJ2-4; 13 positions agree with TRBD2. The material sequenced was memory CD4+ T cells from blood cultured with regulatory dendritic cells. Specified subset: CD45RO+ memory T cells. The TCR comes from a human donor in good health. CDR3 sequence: CASSPTSGGVAGIQYF. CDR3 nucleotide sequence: TGTGCCAGCAGCCCTACTAGCGGGGGGGTCGCTGGTATTCAGTACTTC.